This T cell receptor beta chain was obtained from a study of T-cell memory formation after mild COVID-19. The ends were cut back, 2 bases at V and 12 bases at J, with 14 bases in the middle. Germline V gives CDR1 SGHVS, CDR2 FQNEAQ. This CDR3 is built from 13 residues. MiXCR, run by TCRdb on the 5' RACE reads, gives a single entry per CDR3 protein. The sample has around 340,000 distinct CDR3 sequences; around 20% are singletons. About this clonotype: What it binds is not known.

General study results and limits: A subset of responding clones appeared in pre-infection memory, suggesting cross-reactive memory joined. Clonal second-wave expansions that peaked on day 37 had unconfirmed SARS-CoV-2 specificity. Day 15 to 85 contracting clones showed balanced CD4/CD8; day 15 to 37 expanders favored CD4+.

The rearrangement links TRBV7-8 to TRBJ2-1, with D possibly matching TRBD2 (6 bases). This receptor was taken from an adult woman who had mild COVID-19 (a few samples of this study predate the infection). Cell type and time point are not known. Input material: PBMCs or a T cell subset sorted from them (not recorded which). The CDR3 DNA sequence: TGTGCCAGCAGCTTAACCGGGAGTTATGGGCAGTTCTTC. Protein: CASSLTGSYGQFF.